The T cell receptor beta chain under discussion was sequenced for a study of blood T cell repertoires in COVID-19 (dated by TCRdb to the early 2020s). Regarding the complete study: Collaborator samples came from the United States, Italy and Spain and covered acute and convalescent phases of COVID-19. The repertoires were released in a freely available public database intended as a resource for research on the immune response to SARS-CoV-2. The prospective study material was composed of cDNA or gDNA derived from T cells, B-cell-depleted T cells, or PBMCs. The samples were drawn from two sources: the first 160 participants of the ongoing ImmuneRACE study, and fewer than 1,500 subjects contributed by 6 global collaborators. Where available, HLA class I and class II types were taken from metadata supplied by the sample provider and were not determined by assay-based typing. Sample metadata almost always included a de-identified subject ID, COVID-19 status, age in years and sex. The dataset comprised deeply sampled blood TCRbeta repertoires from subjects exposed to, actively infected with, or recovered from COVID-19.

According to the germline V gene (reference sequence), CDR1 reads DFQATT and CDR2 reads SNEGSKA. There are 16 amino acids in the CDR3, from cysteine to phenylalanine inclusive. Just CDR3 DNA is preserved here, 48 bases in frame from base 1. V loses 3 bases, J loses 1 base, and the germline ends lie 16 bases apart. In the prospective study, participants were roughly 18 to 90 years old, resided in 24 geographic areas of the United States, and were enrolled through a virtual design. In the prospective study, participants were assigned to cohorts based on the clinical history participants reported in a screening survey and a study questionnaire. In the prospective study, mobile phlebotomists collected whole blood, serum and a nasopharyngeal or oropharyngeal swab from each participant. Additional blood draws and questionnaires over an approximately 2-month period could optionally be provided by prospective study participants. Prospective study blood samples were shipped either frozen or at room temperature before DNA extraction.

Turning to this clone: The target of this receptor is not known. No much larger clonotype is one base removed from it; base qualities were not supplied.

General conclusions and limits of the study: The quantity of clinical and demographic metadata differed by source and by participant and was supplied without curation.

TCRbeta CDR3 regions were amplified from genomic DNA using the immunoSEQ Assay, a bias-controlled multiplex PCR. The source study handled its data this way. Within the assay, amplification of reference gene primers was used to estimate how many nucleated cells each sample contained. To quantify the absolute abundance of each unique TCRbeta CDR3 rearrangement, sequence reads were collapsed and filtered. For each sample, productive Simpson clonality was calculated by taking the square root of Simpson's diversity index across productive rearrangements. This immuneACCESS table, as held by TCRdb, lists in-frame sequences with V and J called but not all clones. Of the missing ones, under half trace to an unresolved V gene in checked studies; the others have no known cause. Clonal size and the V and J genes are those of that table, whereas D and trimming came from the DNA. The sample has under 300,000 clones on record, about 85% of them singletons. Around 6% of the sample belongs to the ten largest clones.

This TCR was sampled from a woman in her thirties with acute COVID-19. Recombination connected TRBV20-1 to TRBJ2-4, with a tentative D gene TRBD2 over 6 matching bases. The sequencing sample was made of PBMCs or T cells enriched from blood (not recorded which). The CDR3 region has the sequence CSASHGTAGAKNIQYF. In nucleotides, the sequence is TGCAGTGCTAGTCACGGGACTGCGGGCGCCAAAAACATTCAGTACTTC.